The clone carrying this T cell receptor beta chain has a count of ten or more. The antigen remains undetermined. V dropped 6 bases and J dropped 10; count of bases not matched to a gene: 8. Per the germline V gene, CDR1 is LNHDA and CDR2 is SQIVND (reference sequence). The CDR3 is 14 residues long. The data are from a study of T-cell reconstitution after alpha-beta-depleted transplantation in children. Study results and limitations: At one year after transplant, newly produced T cells mostly accounted for T-cell counts and diversity.

Unique molecular identifiers were incorporated during preparation of the TCRbeta library. TCRdb reprocessed the PCR reads via MiXCR and lists one record per CDR3 protein. The table includes hundreds of thousands of distinct CDR3 sequences, over 10% detected once. The sample was PBMCs, mostly from graft donor cells, taken 360 days after TCRalphabeta/CD19-depleted stem cell transplant. The receptor comes from a male patient aged 10 to 17 who had a stem cell transplant for acute myeloid leukemia, so the T cells may come from the graft donor. The chain recombines TRBV19 with TRBJ2-1, with TRBD2 identical over 11 bases. The CDR3: CASRITSGGREQFF. CDR3 in DNA: TGTGCCAGTAGGATAACTAGCGGGGGACGGGAGCAGTTCTTC.